This T cell receptor beta chain was documented in a study of blood T cell repertoires in COVID-19. Study information: Both acute and convalescent COVID-19 samples were obtained from the United States, Italy and Spain. PBMCs, B-cell-depleted T cells, or T cells were the source of the cDNA or gDNA that made up the material.

CDR3 length: 13 residues. Trimming removed 6 bases from V and 5 bases from J, with 13 bases in between. CDR1 is LNHDA, CDR2 SQIVND, per germline (reference sequence). Original handling: Amplification with reference gene primers provided the estimates of nucleated cell counts. Generated by immunoSEQ multiplex PCR, the TCRdb table keeps only in-frame clones and is missing some. From that table come the V and J calls and clone size; the DNA was used to work out D and trimming. The sample comprises 85,000 to 120,000 clones, 84% of which are singletons, and more than 9% rests with the top ten. This sequence was found in a middle-aged man with active or convalescent COVID-19. The chain recombines TRBV19 with TRBJ2-5; a weak D match, TRBD1 (6 bases). The sequencing sample was made of peripheral blood. CDR3 bases: TGTGCCAGTAGAATTCGACAGGAGGAGACCCAGTACTTC. Protein: CASRIRQEETQYF. The full variable domain, with the rest looked up from reference TRBV19 and TRBJ2-5, is DGGITQSPKYLFRKEGQNVTLSCEQNLNHDAMYWYRQDPGQGLRLIYYSQIVNDFQKGDIAEGYSVSREKKESFPLTVTSAQKNPTAFYLCASRIRQEETQYFGPGTRLLVL.